This TCR beta chain was sequenced in a study of blood T cell repertoires in COVID-19. In germline, CDR1 is MNHEY, CDR2 SMNVEV (reference sequence). The V gene lost 7 bases and the J gene lost 5 bases, with 17 bases spanning the gap. The CDR3 is 14 residues long. Data came from immunoSEQ multiplex PCR; TCRdb stores just in-frame clones and leaves some out. Of about 180,000 clones in the sample, roughly 83% were seen once. This clonotype was obtained from a human donor in a cohort sampled during active COVID-19. Sequenced material: peripheral blood. The chain employs TRBV27 and TRBJ1-1; no clear D. CDR3 coding DNA: TGTGCCAGCACCCTATTAATGGGAGGGACTGAAGCTTTCTTT. Protein product: CASTLLMGGTEAFF.